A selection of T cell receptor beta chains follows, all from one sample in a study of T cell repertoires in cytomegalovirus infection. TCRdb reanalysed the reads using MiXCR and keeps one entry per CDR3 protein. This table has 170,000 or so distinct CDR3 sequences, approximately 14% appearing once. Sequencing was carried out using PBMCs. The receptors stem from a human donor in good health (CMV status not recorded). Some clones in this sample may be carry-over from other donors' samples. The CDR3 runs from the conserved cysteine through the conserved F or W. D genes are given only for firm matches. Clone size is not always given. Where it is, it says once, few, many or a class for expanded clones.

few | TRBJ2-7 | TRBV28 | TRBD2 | CASSSEGLGTYEQYF | TGTGCCAGCAGTTCCGAGGGACTAGGAACCTACGAGCAGTACTTC
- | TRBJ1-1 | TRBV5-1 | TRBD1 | CASSGGQLNTEAFF | TGCGCCAGCAGCGGGGGACAGCTGAACACTGAAGCTTTCTTT
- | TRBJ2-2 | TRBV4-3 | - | CASSQESHFGELFF | TGCGCCAGCAGCCAAGAGAGTCATTTCGGGGAGCTGTTTTTT
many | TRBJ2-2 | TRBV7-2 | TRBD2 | CASSLRLAGGGGELFF | TGTGCCAGCAGCTTACGGCTAGCGGGAGGGGGTGGGGAGCTGTTTTTT
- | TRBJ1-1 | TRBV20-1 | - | CSGRRDSGRGTEAFF | TGCAGTGGCCGCCGGGACTCGGGGAGGGGCACTGAAGCTTTCTTT
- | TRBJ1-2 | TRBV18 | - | CASSPRQGNGYTF | TGTGCCAGCTCACCACGCCAGGGCAATGGCTACACCTTC
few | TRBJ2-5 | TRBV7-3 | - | CASSLMPRGFQETQYF | TGTGCCAGCAGCTTAATGCCCAGGGGCTTTCAAGAGACCCAGTACTTC
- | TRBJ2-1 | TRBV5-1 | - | CASSSGLFPNEQFF | TGCGCCAGCAGCTCTGGACTGTTCCCGAATGAGCAGTTCTTC
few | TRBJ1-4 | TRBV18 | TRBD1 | CASSPRDRGPPTNEKLFF | TGTGCCAGCTCACCACGGGACAGGGGCCCCCCAACTAATGAAAAACTGTTTTTT
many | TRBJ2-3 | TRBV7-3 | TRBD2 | CASSLGLATDTQYF | TGTGCCAGCAGCTTAGGACTAGCGACCGATACGCAGTATTTT
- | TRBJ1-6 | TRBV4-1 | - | CASSQEGPYNSPLHF | TGCGCCAGCAGCCAAGAGGGACCGTATAATTCACCCCTCCACTTT
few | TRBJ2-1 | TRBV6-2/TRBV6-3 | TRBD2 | CASSYSPVGRVGDEQFF | TGTGCCAGCAGTTACTCCCCAGTCGGGAGGGTAGGCGATGAGCAGTTCTTC
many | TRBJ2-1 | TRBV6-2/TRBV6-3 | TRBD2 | CASTERLANNEQFF | TGTGCCAGCACCGAAAGACTAGCTAACAATGAGCAGTTCTTC
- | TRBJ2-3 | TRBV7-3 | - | CASSFTGGPDTQYF | TGTGCCAGCAGCTTCACGGGGGGCCCAGATACGCAGTATTTT
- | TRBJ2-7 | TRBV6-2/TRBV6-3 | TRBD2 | CASRTWTSSYEQYF | TGTGCCAGCAGGACCTGGACTAGCTCCTACGAGCAGTACTTC
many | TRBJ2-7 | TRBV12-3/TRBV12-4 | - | CASSLAEGIYEQYF | TGTGCCAGCAGTTTAGCAGAGGGAATCTACGAGCAGTACTTC
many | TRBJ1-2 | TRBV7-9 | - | CASSLETALDGYTF | TGTGCCAGCAGCTTAGAGACCGCCCTTGATGGCTACACCTTC
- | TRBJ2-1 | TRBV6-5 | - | CASSYANEQFF | TGTGCCAGCAGTTACGCGAATGAGCAGTTCTTC
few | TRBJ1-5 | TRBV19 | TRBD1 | CASRQGNQPQHF | TGTGCCAGTAGACAGGGGAATCAGCCCCAGCATTTT
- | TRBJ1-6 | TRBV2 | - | CASSPWGGRNSPLHF | TGTGCCAGCAGCCCGTGGGGGGGACGGAATTCACCCCTCCACTTT
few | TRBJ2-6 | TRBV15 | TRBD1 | CATSITGDAGANVLTF | TGTGCCACCAGCATCACAGGGGACGCCGGGGCCAACGTCCTGACTTTC
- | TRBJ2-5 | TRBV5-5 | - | CASANTRLEETQYF | TGTGCCAGCGCTAACACCAGACTTGAAGAGACCCAGTACTTC
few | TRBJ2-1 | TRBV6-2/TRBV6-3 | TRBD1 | CASRHTGGYSAAYNEQFF | TGTGCCAGCAGGCATACAGGGGGCTATTCGGCCGCCTACAATGAGCAGTTCTTC
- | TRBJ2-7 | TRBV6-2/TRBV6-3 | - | CASSYSIEVPYEQYF | TGTGCCAGCAGTTACTCGATAGAGGTCCCCTACGAGCAGTACTTC
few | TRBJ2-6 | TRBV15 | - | CATNPAAAGANVLTF | TGTGCCACCAATCCGGCGGCCGCCGGGGCCAACGTCCTGACTTTC